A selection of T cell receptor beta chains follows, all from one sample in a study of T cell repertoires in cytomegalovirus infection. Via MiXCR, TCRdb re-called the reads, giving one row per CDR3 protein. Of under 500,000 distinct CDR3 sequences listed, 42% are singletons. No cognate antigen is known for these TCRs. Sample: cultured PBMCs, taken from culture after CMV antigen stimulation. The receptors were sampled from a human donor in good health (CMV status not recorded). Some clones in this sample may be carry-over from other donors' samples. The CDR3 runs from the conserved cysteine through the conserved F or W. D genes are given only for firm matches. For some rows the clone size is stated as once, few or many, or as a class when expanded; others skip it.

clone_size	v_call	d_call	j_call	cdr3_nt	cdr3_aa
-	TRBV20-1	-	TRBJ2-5	TGCAGTCCCCTGGGTCCCGAGACCCAGTACTTC	CSPLGPETQYF
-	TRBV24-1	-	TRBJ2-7	TGTGCCAGGTACGATTCGCGGGGCTTGTACGAGCAGTACTTC	CARYDSRGLYEQYF
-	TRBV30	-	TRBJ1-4	TGTGCCTTAGACAGCGGAACTAATGAAAAACTGTTTTTT	CALDSGTNEKLFF
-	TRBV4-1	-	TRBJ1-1	TGCGCCAGCAGCCAAGGAGGGTCCACTGAAGCTTTCTTT	CASSQGGSTEAFF
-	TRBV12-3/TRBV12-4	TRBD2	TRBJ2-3	TGTGCCAGAATCCCTCACCTCACTAGCGGGAGGGCCCCAGAGAACACAGATACGCAGTATTTT	CARIPHLTSGRAPENTDTQYF
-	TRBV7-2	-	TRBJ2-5	TGTGCCAGCAGTCGTATATCGGGGCAAGAGACCCAGTACTTC	CASSRISGQETQYF
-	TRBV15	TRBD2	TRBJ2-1	TGTGCCACCGTCGGAGGCGGGGGCTACAATGAGCAGTTCTTC	CATVGGGGYNEQFF
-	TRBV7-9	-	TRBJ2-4	TGTGCCAGCAGCTCCTGGGACCGGCCCATTCAGTACTTC	CASSSWDRPIQYF
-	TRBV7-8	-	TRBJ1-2	TGTGCCAGCAGCACGAGGGGGGGAGACGATGGCTACACCTTC	CASSTRGGDDGYTF
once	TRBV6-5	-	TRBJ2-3	TGTGCCAGCAAACCGGCAGGGGTCACAGATACGCAGTATTTT	CASKPAGVTDTQYF
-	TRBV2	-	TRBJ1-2	TGTGCCAGCAGGGACGCGGGGAACTATGGCTACACCTTC	CASRDAGNYGYTF
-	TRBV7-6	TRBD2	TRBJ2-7	TGTGCCAGCAGCCGTGTAGCGGGAGGTTCCTACGAGCAGTACTTC	CASSRVAGGSYEQYF
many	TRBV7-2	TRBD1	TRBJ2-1	TGTGCCAGCAGCTTGGACAGGGTCTCCTACAATGAGCAGTTCTTC	CASSLDRVSYNEQFF
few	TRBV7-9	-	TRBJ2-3	TGTGCCAGCAGCTTAGGGTCCAGGGGGGCTATGGATACGCAGTATTTT	CASSLGSRGAMDTQYF
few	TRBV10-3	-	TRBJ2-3	TGTGCCATCAGTGCTCCCGGGGCCACAGATACGCAGTATTTT	CAISAPGATDTQYF
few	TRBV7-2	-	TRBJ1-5	TGTGCCAGCAGCTTAGGTGTTTTGAAGCCCCAGCATTTT	CASSLGVLKPQHF
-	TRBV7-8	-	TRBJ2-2	TGTGCCAGCAGCTTAGCGCCGACGGGTAGAGCCGGGGAGCTGTTTTTT	CASSLAPTGRAGELFF
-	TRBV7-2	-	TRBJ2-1	TGTGCCAGCAGCACCGGGACCAAGCGGGATGAGCAGTTCTTC	CASSTGTKRDEQFF
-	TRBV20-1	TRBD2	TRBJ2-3	TGCAGTGCTCCAAAGGCGACTAGCGACACAGATACGCAGTATTTT	CSAPKATSDTDTQYF
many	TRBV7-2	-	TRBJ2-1	TGTGCCAGCAGCTTAGGGCGGGGTGAGCAGTTCTTC	CASSLGRGEQFF
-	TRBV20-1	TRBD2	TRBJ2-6	TGCAGTGCTATGGAGCGGGGGGGGTCTGGGGCCAACGTCCTGACTTTC	CSAMERGGSGANVLTF
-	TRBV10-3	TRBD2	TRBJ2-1	TGTGCCATCAGTGCTAGCGGGAGCTCCTACAATGAGCAGTTCTTC	CAISASGSSYNEQFF
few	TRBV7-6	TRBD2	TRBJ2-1	TGTGCCAGCAGCTTAGGAGGCGGGAGGGCCGTCAATGAGCAGTTCTTC	CASSLGGGRAVNEQFF
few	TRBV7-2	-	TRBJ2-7	TGTGCCAGCAGCTTAGGTAGGATCGAGCAGTACTTC	CASSLGRIEQYF
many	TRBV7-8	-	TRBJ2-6	TGTGCCAGCAGTCAGCATAACTCTGGGGCCAACGTCCTGACTTTC	CASSQHNSGANVLTF
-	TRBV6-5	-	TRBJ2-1	TGTGCCAGCAGCCGCGCCGGGTCGAGCTCCTACAATGAGCAGTTCTTC	CASSRAGSSSYNEQFF
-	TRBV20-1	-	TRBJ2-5	TGCAGTGCTAGGTCTCGGCAGCAAGAAGAGACCCAGTACTTC	CSARSRQQEETQYF
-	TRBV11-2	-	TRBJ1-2	TGTGCCAGCAGCTTTCCGGGGTTGGTCCTTAACTATGGCTACACCTTC	CASSFPGLVLNYGYTF
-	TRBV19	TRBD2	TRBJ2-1	TGTGCCAGTAGTATATTCCCCGGACTAGACTACAATGAGCAGTTCTTC	CASSIFPGLDYNEQFF
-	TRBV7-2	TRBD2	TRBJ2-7	TGTGCCAGCAGCTTCTCTAGCGGGAGCTACGAGCAGTACTTC	CASSFSSGSYEQYF
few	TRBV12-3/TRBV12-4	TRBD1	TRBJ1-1	TGTGCCAGCACAGGACAGGGGTTTAACACTGAAGCTTTCTTT	CASTGQGFNTEAFF
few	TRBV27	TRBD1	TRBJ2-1	TGTGCCAGCAGTGGACTTGGGACAGGGTACAATGAGCAGTTCTTC	CASSGLGTGYNEQFF
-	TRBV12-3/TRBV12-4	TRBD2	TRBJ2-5	TGTGCCAGCAGCTCTAGCGGGAGGGCAAGGGAGACCCAGTACTTC	CASSSSGRARETQYF
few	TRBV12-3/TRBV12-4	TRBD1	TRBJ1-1	TGTGCCAGCAGTTCAAGGGGGCGAGGTCTGGTTCGGGACACTGAAGCTTTCTTT	CASSSRGRGLVRDTEAFF
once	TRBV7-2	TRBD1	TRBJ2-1	TGTGCCAGCAGCTTCAGGCGAGGACAGGGAGAACAGTTCTTC	CASSFRRGQGEQFF
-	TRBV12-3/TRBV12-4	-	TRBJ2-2	TGTGCCAGCGGTACCTACCGGCCGGGATACACCGGGGAGCTGTTTTTT	CASGTYRPGYTGELFF
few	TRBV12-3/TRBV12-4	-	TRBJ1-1	TGTGCCAGCAGTTTAGGAACAGGGCCGACTGAAGCTTTCTTT	CASSLGTGPTEAFF
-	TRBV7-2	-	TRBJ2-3	TGTGCCAGCAGCTCCAGACTAAACGTTGCAGATACGCAGTATTTT	CASSSRLNVADTQYF
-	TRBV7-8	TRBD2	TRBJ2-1	TGTGCCAGCAGCTTCGCCGGGACTAGCGGGAGAAATGAGCAGTTCTTC	CASSFAGTSGRNEQFF
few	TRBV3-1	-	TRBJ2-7	TGTGCCAGCCAGGACAGATTCTACGAGCAGTACTTC	CASQDRFYEQYF
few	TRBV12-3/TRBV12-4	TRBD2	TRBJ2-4	TGTGCCAGCAGCACTAGCGGGAGAAACATTCAGTACTTC	CASSTSGRNIQYF
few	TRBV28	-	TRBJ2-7	TGTGCCAGCAGTTTATCAGGGAGGATAGGGGGCGTCGACGAGCAGTACTTC	CASSLSGRIGGVDEQYF
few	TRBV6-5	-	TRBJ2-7	TGTGCCAGCAGTTACTCGATGGCCGTGGCGCGATCCTACGAGCAGTACTTC	CASSYSMAVARSYEQYF
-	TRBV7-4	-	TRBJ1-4	TGTGCCAGCAGCTTTGGACAGTTCGGCGAAAAACTGTTTTTT	CASSFGQFGEKLFF
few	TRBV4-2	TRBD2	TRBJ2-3	TGTGCCAGCAGCCAAGGGCGGGGGAGAGCGGGGGGCACAGATACGCAGTATTTT	CASSQGRGRAGGTDTQYF
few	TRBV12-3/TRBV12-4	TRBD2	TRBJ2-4	TGTGCCAGCAGTCCCGGGACTAGTCAGAAGGGGGGCTTC	CASSPGTSQKGGF
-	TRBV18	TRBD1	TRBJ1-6	TGTGCCAGCTCACCACTGGACAGGGGGGTTTATTCACCCCTCCACTTT	CASSPLDRGVYSPLHF
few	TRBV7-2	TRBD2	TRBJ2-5	TGTGCCAGCAGCATTGCGGGAGGGGGGACCCAGTACTTC	CASSIAGGGTQYF